Following are 13 T cell receptor beta chains from one sample sequenced in a study of T cells in Graves' hyperthyroidism and ophthalmopathy (dated 2019 in TCRdb). The library was built by means of multiplex PCR. Sequencing took place on an Illumina HiSeq 2000. The TCR beta CDR3 regions were amplified from the RNA transcripts. A first-round RT-PCR of the TCR CDR3 used the HTBI primer set with the Qiagen OneStep RT-PCR kit. Using fastp at Q25 and MiXCR, TCRdb reprocessed the public reads and kept productive beta chains. Each record represents a unique CDR3 protein, reported with the most common genes and DNA among its rows. Across this sample there are around 190,000 distinct CDR3 sequences, with approximately 16% seen only once. The ten largest clonotypes hold around 52% of the sample. The sequenced sample consisted of blood. These receptors all come from a woman aged 50 to 65 with Graves' hyperthyroidism.

J is TRBJ1-5 and V is TRBV19, with D possibly being TRBD1 (6 bases). V was clipped by 10 bases and J by 2 bases, with 15 bases between them. Germline-derived CDR1 and CDR2 are LNHDA and SQIVND (reference sequence). The length of the CDR3 is 14 residues. CDR3 protein: CATGGESRNQPQHF. Written as DNA, the CDR3 is TGTGCCACCGGGGGCGAGAGTCGCAATCAGCCCCAGCATTTT.

To note about this clonotype: Because it lacks the conserved phenylalanine or tryptophan at the end, this CDR3 is likely a read error. The DNA is omitted, as the CDR3 cannot be located on it reliably, and the CDR3 follows TCRdb's listing. The rearrangement links TRBV6-6 to TRBJ1-2. The CDR3 adds up to 14 amino acids, both ends counted. CDR1 MNHNY and CDR2 SVGAGI come from the germline V gene (reference sequence). This CDR3 is CASSYSTGNYGYAL.

There are a few counts of this clonotype. The chain couples TRBV5-4 to TRBJ2-4, with D possibly being TRBD1 or TRBD2 (5 bases each). CDR3 length: 16 residues. Trimming took 0 bases from V and 0 from J, leaving 10 bases between them. Germline V gene lookup returns CDR1 SGHNT and CDR2 YYREEE (reference sequence). The CDR3 nucleotides read TGTGCCAGCAGCTTGGTTCCGGGGCTAGCCAAAAACATTCAGTACTTC. Its protein is CASSLVPGLAKNIQYF.

This clonotype was seen only a few times. The chain combines TRBV25-1 with TRBJ2-7; 10 bases agree with TRBD1. The trim removed 0 bases at V and 0 bases at J, leaving 5 bases unmatched. The CDR3 extends over 17 amino acids. Per the germline V gene, CDR1 is MGHDK and CDR2 is SYGVNS. The CDR3 DNA reads as TGTGCCAGCAGTGAATATGGCGGGACAGGGGTCTCCTACGAGCAGTACTTC. It yields the protein CASSEYGGTGVSYEQYF.

This sequence joins TRBV3-1 and TRBJ1-5; no reliable D call. The CDR3 consists of 14 residues. Germline CDR1 LGHDT, CDR2 YNNKEL (reference sequence). V lost 0 bases and J lost 5, with 8 bases in between. The CDR3 DNA reads TGTGCCAGCAGCCAAGATGGAGGGCATCAGCCCCAGCATTTT. Translating it yields CASSQDGGHQPQHF.

Ten or more counts support this clonotype. The chain has TRBV12-3 or TRBV12-4 and TRBJ2-3; D is uncertain. The CDR3 consists of 13 residues. Trimming stripped 1 base from V and 6 bases from J, with 8 bases between. CDR3 DNA: TGTGCCAGCAGTTTAGTTCGGTACGATACGCAGTATTTT. Its protein is CASSLVRYDTQYF.

This clonotype was seen a handful of times. The rearrangement links TRBV20-1 to TRBJ2-4, with TRBD1 matching 9 bases. CDR1 is DFQATT, CDR2 SNEGSKA, per germline (reference sequence). Germline trimming cut 5 bases from V and 4 bases from J; bases unmatched to any gene: 6. CDR3 size: 14 residues. CDR3 amino acids: CSAPTGGKKNIQYF. For the CDR3, the DNA is TGCAGTGCTCCCACAGGGGGCAAAAAAAACATTCAGTACTTC.

This clonotype came up many times. This rearrangement joins TRBV5-1 to TRBJ2-1; 12 positions match TRBD2. CDR1 is SGHRS, CDR2 YFSETQ, per germline. The CDR3 runs to 15 residues. V lost 0 bases and J lost 5; bases outside the gene matches: 0. The CDR3: CASSLGTSGNNEQFF. The DNA for the CDR3 is TGCGCCAGCAGCTTGGGGACTAGCGGGAACAATGAGCAGTTCTTC. The entire variable domain, with the rest obtained from reference TRBV5-1 and TRBJ2-1, is as follows: KAGVTQTPRYLIKTRGQQVTLSCSPISGHRSVSWYQQTPGQGLQFLFEYFSETQRNKGNFPGRFSGRQFSNSRSEMNVSTLELGDSALYLCASSLGTSGNNEQFFGPGTRLTVL.

The rearrangement uses TRBV5-1 and TRBJ2-7; the D gene is possibly TRBD2 (6 bases). Germline assignment: CDR1 SGHRS and CDR2 YFSETQ. Trimming stripped 3 bases from V and 3 bases from J, with 10 bases between. CDR3 length: 13 residues. The CDR3 sequence is CASSSSGDYEQYF. Here the CDR3 DNA reads TGCGCCAGCAGCTCTTCGGGGGACTACGAGCAGTACTTC.

The rearrangement uses TRBV12-3 or TRBV12-4 and TRBJ1-6; 8 bases map to TRBD1. V lost 5 bases to trimming and J lost 10 bases; unmatched junction nucleotides: 10. The CDR3 covers 15 residues. CDR3 sequence reads: CASSLGQGRGSPLHF. CDR3 nucleotides: TGTGCCAGCAGTCTCGGACAGGGAAGAGGATCACCCCTCCACTTT.

This chain connects TRBV2 to TRBJ1-2; TRBD1 aligns across 11 bases. CDR1 and CDR2 (germline): SNHLY, FYNNEI. This CDR3 has 15 residues. Trimming took 6 bases from V and 4 from J; bases not matched to a gene: 7. In nucleotides, the CDR3 is TGTGCCAGCAGCCCGGGACAGGGGGTGGGCTATGGCTACACCTTC. Translation gives CASSPGQGVGYGYTF.

In this sample, this clonotype turned up many times. The CDR3 is CASSYSGGTEAFF. The CDR3 nucleotides read TGTGCCAGCAGTTACTCAGGGGGCACTGAAGCTTTCTTT. The V and J genes are TRBV6-5 and TRBJ1-1; possibly TRBD1 for D (6 bases). Germline CDR1 is MNHEY and CDR2 is SVGAGI. Trimming stripped 0 bases from V and 4 bases from J, with 6 bases between. There are 13 residues in the CDR3.

This clonotype occurred a few times. This rearrangement joins TRBV7-2 to TRBJ2-5; TRBD2 matches at 7 bases. CDR3 size: 14 residues. Germline V lookup: CDR1 SGHTA, CDR2 FQGNSA. V gave up 5 bases and J gave up 5 bases; unmatched junction bases: 8. The CDR3 loop is CASSPTSVRETQYF. The CDR3 DNA follows: TGTGCCAGCAGCCCTACTAGCGTTAGGGAGACCCAGTACTTC.